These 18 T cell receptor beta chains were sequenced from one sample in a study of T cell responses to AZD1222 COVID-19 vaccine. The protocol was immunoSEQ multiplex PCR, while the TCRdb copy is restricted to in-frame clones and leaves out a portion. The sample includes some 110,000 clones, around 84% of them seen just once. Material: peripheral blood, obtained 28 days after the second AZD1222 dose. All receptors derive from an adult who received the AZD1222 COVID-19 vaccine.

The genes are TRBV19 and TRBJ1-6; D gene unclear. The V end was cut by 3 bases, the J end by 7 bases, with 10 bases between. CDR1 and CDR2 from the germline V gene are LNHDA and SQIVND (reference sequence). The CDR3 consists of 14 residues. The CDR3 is CASSIDGPNSPLHF. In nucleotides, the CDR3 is TGTGCCAGTAGTATTGACGGCCCAAATTCACCCCTCCACTTT.

This CDR3 reads CASSEFRQGSGNTIYF. Here the CDR3 DNA reads TGTGCCAGCAGTGAATTTCGGCAGGGCTCTGGAAACACCATATATTTT. The rearrangement links TRBV6-1 to TRBJ1-3; weak D call: TRBD1 (5 bases). CDR3 length equals 16 residues. CDR1 and CDR2 (germline): MNHNS, SASEGT. With 2 bases removed from V and 0 bases from J, the gap between germline ends came to 11 bases.

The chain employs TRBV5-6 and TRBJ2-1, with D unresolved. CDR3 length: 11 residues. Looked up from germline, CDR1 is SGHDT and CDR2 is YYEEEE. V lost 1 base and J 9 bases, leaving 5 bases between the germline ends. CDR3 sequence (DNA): TGTGCCAGCAGCTTGTTCAGTGAGCAGTTCTTC. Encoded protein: CASSLFSEQFF.

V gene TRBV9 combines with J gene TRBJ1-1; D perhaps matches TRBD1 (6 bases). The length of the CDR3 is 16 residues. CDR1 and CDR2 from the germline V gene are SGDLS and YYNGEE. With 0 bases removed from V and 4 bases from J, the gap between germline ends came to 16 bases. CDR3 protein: CASSVAKDRPLTEAFF. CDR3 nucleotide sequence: TGTGCCAGCAGCGTAGCCAAAGACAGGCCCCTCACTGAAGCTTTCTTT.

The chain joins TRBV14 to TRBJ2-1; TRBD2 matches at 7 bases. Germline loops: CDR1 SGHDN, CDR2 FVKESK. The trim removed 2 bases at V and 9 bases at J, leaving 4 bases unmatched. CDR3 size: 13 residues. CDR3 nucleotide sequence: TGTGCCAGCAGCCAAAGCTGGGGGGGTGAGCAGTTCTTC. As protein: CASSQSWGGEQFF.

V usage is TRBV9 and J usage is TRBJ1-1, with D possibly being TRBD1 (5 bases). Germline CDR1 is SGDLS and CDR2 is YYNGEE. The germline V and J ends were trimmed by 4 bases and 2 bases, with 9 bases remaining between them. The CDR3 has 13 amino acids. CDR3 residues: CASSSQGNTEAFF. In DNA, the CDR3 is TGTGCCAGCAGCAGCCAGGGTAACACTGAAGCTTTCTTT.

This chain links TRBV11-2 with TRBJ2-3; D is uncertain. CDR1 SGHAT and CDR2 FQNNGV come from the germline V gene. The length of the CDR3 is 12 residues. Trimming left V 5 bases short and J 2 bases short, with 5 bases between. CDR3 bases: TGTGCCAGCAGCCCGTTCACAGATACGCAGTATTTT. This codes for CASSPFTDTQYF. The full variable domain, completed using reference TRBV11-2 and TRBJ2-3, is EAGVAQSPRYKIIEKRQSVAFWCNPISGHATLYWYQQILGQGPKLLIQFQNNGVVDDSQLPKDRFSAERLKGVDSTLKIQPAKLEDSAVYLCASSPFTDTQYFGPGTRLTVL.

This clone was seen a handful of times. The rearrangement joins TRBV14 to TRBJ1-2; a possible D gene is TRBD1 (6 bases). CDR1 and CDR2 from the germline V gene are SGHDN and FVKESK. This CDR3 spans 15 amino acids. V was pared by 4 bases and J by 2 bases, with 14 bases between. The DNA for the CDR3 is TGTGCCAGCAGCCCGCTGCAGGGGCAGAACTATGGCTACACCTTC. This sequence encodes CASSPLQGQNYGYTF.

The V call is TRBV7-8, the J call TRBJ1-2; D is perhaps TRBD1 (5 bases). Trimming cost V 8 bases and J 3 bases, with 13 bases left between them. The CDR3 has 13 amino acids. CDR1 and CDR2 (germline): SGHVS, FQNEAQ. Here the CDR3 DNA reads TGTGCCAGCGGCAAAACAGGATACTATGGCTACACCTTC. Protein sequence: CASGKTGYYGYTF.

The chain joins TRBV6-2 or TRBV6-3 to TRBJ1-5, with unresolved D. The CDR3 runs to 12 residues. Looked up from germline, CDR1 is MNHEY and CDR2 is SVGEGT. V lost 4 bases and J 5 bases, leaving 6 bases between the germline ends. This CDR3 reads CASSSPDQPQHF. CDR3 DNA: TGTGCCAGCAGTTCCCCAGATCAGCCCCAGCATTTT.

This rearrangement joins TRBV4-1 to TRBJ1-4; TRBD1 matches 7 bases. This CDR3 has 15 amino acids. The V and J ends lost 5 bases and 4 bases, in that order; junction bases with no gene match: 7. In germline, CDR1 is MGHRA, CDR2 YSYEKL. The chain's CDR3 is CASSDSGTDNEKLFF. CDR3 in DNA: TGCGCCAGCAGCGACTCCGGGACAGATAATGAAAAACTGTTTTTT.

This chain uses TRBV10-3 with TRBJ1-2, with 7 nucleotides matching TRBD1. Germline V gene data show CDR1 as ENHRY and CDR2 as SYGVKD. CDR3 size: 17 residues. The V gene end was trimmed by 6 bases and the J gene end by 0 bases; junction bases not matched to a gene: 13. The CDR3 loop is CAISPNPDRAPNYGYTF. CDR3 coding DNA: TGTGCCATCAGCCCCAACCCCGACAGGGCACCTAACTATGGCTACACCTTC.

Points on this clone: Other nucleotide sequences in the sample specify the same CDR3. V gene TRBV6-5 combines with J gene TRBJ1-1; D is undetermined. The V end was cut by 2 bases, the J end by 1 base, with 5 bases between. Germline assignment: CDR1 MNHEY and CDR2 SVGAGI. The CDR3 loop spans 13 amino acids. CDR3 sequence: CASSYGRNTEAFF. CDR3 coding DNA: TGTGCCAGCAGTTACGGGCGGAACACTGAAGCTTTCTTT.

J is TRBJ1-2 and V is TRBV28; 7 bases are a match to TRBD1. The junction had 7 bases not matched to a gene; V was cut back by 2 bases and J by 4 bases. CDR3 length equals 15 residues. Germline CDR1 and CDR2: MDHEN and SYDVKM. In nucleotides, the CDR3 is TGTGCCAGCAGTTTAGATGCAGGGGGTCCCTATGGCTACACCTTC. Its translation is CASSLDAGGPYGYTF.

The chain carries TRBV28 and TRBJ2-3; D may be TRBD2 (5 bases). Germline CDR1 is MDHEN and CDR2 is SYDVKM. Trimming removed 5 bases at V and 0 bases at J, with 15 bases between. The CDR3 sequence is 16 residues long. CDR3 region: CASSPPGWTSTDTQYF. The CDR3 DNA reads TGTGCCAGCAGTCCACCGGGTTGGACTAGCACAGATACGCAGTATTTT.

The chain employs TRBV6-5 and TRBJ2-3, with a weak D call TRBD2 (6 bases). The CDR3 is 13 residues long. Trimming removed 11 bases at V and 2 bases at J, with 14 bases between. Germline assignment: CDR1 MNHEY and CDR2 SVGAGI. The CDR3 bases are TGTGCCGGCCGGGACTCGAACACAGATACGCAGTATTTT. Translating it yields CAGRDSNTDTQYF.

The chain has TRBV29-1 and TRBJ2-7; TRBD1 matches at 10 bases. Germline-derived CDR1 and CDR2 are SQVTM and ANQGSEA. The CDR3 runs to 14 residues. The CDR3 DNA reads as TGCAGTTTTCTTCCCGGGACAGGGGACCACGAGCAGTACTTC. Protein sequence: CSFLPGTGDHEQYF.

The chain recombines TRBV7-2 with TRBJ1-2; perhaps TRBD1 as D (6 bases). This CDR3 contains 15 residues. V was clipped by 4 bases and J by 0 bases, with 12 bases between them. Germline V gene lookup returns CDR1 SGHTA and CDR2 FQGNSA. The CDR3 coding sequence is TGTGCCAGCAGCTCCGGACAGCCAGCTAACTATGGCTACACCTTC. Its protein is CASSSGQPANYGYTF.